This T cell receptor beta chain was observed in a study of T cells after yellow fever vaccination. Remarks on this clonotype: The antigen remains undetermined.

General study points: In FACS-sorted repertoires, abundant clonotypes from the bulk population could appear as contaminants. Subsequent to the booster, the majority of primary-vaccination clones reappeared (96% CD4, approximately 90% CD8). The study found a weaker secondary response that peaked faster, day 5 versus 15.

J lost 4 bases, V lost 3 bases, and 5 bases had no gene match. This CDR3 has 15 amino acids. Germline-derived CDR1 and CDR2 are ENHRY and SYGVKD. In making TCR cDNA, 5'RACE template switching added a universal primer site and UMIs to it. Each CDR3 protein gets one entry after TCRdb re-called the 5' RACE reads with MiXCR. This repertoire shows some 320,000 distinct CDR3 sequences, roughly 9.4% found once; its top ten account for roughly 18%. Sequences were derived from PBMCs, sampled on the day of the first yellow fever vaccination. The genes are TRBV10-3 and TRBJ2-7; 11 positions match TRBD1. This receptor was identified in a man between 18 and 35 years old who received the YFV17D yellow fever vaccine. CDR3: CAISDPGTGGYEQYF. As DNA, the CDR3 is TGTGCCATCAGTGATCCTGGGACAGGGGGGTACGAGCAGTACTTC.